This entry lists 17 T cell receptor beta chains sequenced from one sample in a study of patients and donors after allogeneic stem cell transplantation. TCRdb reanalysed the RT-PCR reads using MiXCR and keeps one entry per CDR3 protein. Among approximately 37,000 distinct CDR3 sequences listed, about 31% were seen once. The sequenced sample was blood, either unsorted or a sorted T cell fraction (not recorded which). The receptor set was obtained from a human donor who was either an allogeneic HSCT recipient or a stem cell or donor lymphocyte infusion donor (not recorded which). It is not recorded whose cells these are; they may come from a transplant donor.

The chain carries TRBV7-2 and TRBJ1-2, with 12 nucleotides matching TRBD1. V shed 0 bases and J 4 bases; nucleotides not matched to a gene: 6. The CDR3 is 17 amino acids. Germline V CDR1 and CDR2: SGHTA, FQGNSA. The CDR3 DNA is TGTGCCAGCAGCTTAGCCAAAGGGACAGGGGGCGTCTATGGCTACACCTTC. Its protein is CASSLAKGTGGVYGYTF.

The J gene is TRBJ2-7, the V gene TRBV6-2 or TRBV6-3; D might be TRBD1 (6 bases). With 6 bases removed from V and 5 bases from J, the gap between germline ends came to 17 bases. This CDR3 contains 14 residues. Germline CDR1 reads MNHEY; CDR2 reads SVGEGT. The CDR3 is CASSPGQFFHEQYF. CDR3 nucleotide sequence: TGTGCCAGCAGCCCAGGACAGTTTTTCCACGAGCAGTACTTC.

This rearrangement joins TRBV5-1 to TRBJ2-1; 8 nucleotides agree with TRBD1. In germline, CDR1 is SGHRS, CDR2 YFSETQ. With V trimmed by 5 bases and J by 1 base, 5 bases remained unmatched. The CDR3 covers 15 residues. The CDR3 region is CASSSGGLSYNEQFF. DNA for the CDR3: TGCGCCAGCAGTTCAGGGGGCTTGTCCTACAATGAGCAGTTCTTC.

This clonotype was counted only a few times. The CDR3 DNA is TGTGCCAGCAGTGGACGGGCAGGGGCCAGTAATTCACCCCTCCACTTT. It specifies CASSGRAGASNSPLHF. This chain joins TRBV25-1 and TRBJ1-6; D might be TRBD1 (6 bases). Germline V lookup: CDR1 MGHDK, CDR2 SYGVNS. V was trimmed by 4 bases and J by 6 bases, leaving 16 bases between them. This CDR3 is 16 amino acids long.

This clonotype was observed a handful of times. The rearrangement links TRBV25-1 to TRBJ1-2; TRBD1 matches 7 bases. Germline-derived CDR1 and CDR2 are MGHDK and SYGVNS. This CDR3 is built from 15 residues. The J segment lost 4 bases and the V segment lost 5 bases, leaving 10 bases of the junction unmatched. The CDR3 protein is CASSKADRVGYGYTF. The CDR3 DNA follows: TGTGCCAGCAGTAAAGCAGACAGGGTTGGCTATGGCTACACCTTC.

The chain recombines TRBV20-1 with TRBJ2-7, with D tentatively TRBD1 (6 bases). Germline V CDR1 and CDR2: DFQATT, SNEGSKA (reference sequence). V was pared by 5 bases and J by 5 bases, with 7 bases between. This CDR3 comprises 10 residues. This CDR3 reads CSAQGNEQYF. CDR3 nucleotides: TGCAGTGCTCAGGGGAACGAGCAGTACTTC.

This rearrangement joins TRBV10-3 to TRBJ2-1, with TRBD2 as a possible D gene (5 bases). The germline V gene has CDR1 ENHRY and CDR2 SYGVKD. The CDR3 has 15 residues. V lost 7 bases to trimming and J lost 0 bases, with 13 bases between them. CDR3 sequence (DNA): TGTGCCATCAAAATAGCGAGGAGCTCCTACAATGAGCAGTTCTTC. Amino acid sequence: CAIKIARSSYNEQFF.

This clonotype was picked up many times. The chain combines TRBV28 with TRBJ1-6; the D gene is possibly TRBD1 (5 bases). Trimming cost V 2 bases and J 7 bases, with 12 bases left between them. Germline CDR1 is MDHEN and CDR2 is SYDVKM. This CDR3 comprises 15 residues. The CDR3 DNA is TGTGCCAGCAGTTTAGATCTGGGGCAGAATTCACCCCTCCACTTT. This gives the protein CASSLDLGQNSPLHF.

The chain carries TRBV5-1 and TRBJ2-2; no firm D call. Trimming left V 5 bases short and J 1 base short, with 12 bases between. The CDR3 covers 15 residues. The germline V gene encodes CDR1 SGHRS and CDR2 YFSETQ. The CDR3 region is CASRMFGENTGELFF. The CDR3 nucleotides are TGCGCCAGCAGAATGTTTGGGGAGAACACCGGGGAGCTGTTTTTT.

This clonotype was seen a few times. The chain has TRBV5-5 and TRBJ2-2; D gene ambiguous. V was clipped by 0 bases and J by 1 base, with 7 bases between them. Germline V lookup: CDR1 SGHKS, CDR2 YYEKEE (reference sequence). The CDR3 covers 15 residues. This CDR3 is CASSLDGQNTGELFF. The CDR3 coding sequence is TGTGCCAGCAGCTTGGATGGCCAGAACACCGGGGAGCTGTTTTTT.

The sample holds a few counts of this clonotype. V gene TRBV5-1 combines with J gene TRBJ2-2; D gene ambiguous. The germline V gene encodes CDR1 SGHRS and CDR2 YFSETQ. Trimming removed 4 bases from V and 6 bases from J, with 10 bases in between. This CDR3 has 13 amino acids. The CDR3 nucleotides read TGCGCCAGCAGCGACATACCCCCCGGGGAGCTGTTTTTT. This gives the protein CASSDIPPGELFF.

This clonotype occurred a few times. The chain has TRBV19 and TRBJ1-1; no definite D call. V was trimmed by 10 bases and J by 6 bases, leaving 18 bases between them. Germline loops: CDR1 LNHDA, CDR2 SQIVND (reference sequence). CDR3 length: 13 residues. The CDR3 loop reads CATKIRIGAEAFF. CDR3 bases: TGTGCCACCAAGATAAGAATCGGCGCTGAAGCTTTCTTT.

The chain is built from TRBV28 and TRBJ1-2; D remains ambiguous. CDR1 and CDR2 from the germline V gene are MDHEN and SYDVKM. CDR3 length equals 13 residues. Trimming removed 2 bases from V and 8 bases from J, with 12 bases in between. CDR3 bases: TGTGCCAGCAGTTTAGCCGCAAGATGGGGCTACACCTTC. This gives the protein CASSLAARWGYTF.

This chain connects TRBV7-6 to TRBJ1-1; no definite D call. The CDR3 runs 15 residues. CDR1 is SGHVS and CDR2 is FNYEAQ in the germline V gene. V lost 1 base and J 3 bases, leaving 12 bases between the germline ends. The CDR3 here is CASSLGEGVDTEAFF. The DNA of the CDR3 is TGTGCCAGCAGCTTAGGGGAGGGTGTGGACACTGAAGCTTTCTTT.

This clonotype showed up just a few times. The rearrangement joins TRBV2 to TRBJ2-1, with 9 bases lining up with TRBD2. Germline-derived CDR1 and CDR2 are SNHLY and FYNNEI. This CDR3 is built from 14 residues. V lost 7 bases, J lost 5 bases, and 6 bases stayed unmatched. This chain's CDR3 is CASTSAGGNNEQFF. DNA for the CDR3: TGTGCCAGCACGTCAGCGGGAGGTAACAATGAGCAGTTCTTC.

The rearrangement uses TRBV20-1 and TRBJ2-2; D is uncertain. V was cut by 0 bases and J by 0 bases, with 2 bases left in between. From germline, CDR1 is DFQATT and CDR2 SNEGSKA (reference sequence). The CDR3 is 13 amino acids. CDR3 loop: CSARDPNTGELFF. CDR3 in DNA: TGCAGTGCTAGAGATCCGAACACCGGGGAGCTGTTTTTT.

The chain recombines TRBV4-1 with TRBJ2-2; 9 nucleotides agree with TRBD1. CDR1 is MGHRA and CDR2 is YSYEKL in the germline V gene. CDR3 length: 18 residues. With 3 bases clipped from V and 2 bases from J, the junction kept 10 bases outside the gene matches. DNA for the CDR3: TGCGCCAGCAGCCACACTAGCTGGACAGGGGTAAACACCGGGGAGCTGTTTTTT. The encoded protein is CASSHTSWTGVNTGELFF.